The 19 T cell receptor beta chains in this list originate from one sample, sequenced in a study of blood T cell repertoires in COVID-19. Generated by immunoSEQ multiplex PCR, the TCRdb table keeps only in-frame clones and is missing some. The sample includes a few hundred thousand clones, 70% to 85% of them seen just once. Sequencing was done on a sample of peripheral blood. All receptors derive from a woman in her thirties or forties who had recovered from COVID-19.

This chain links TRBV7-3 with TRBJ1-4; 10 nucleotides align to TRBD1. CDR1 is SGHTA, CDR2 FQGTGA, per germline. This CDR3 is built from 15 residues. V shed 5 bases and J 8 bases; nucleotides not matched to a gene: 8. CDR3 amino acids: CASSRGGTGVEKLFF. The CDR3 DNA follows: TGTGCCAGCAGCAGGGGAGGGACAGGGGTAGAAAAACTGTTTTTT.

This chain uses TRBV6-6 with TRBJ2-2; 8 positions agree with TRBD1. V was pared by 5 bases and J by 3 bases, with 11 bases of the junction left unmatched. Germline CDR1 MNHNY, CDR2 SVGAGI (reference sequence). This CDR3 contains 17 residues. The DNA of the CDR3 is TGTGCCAGCAGTCGAATCGGACAGGGAATCGACACCGGGGAGCTGTTTTTT. Translation gives CASSRIGQGIDTGELFF.

The J gene is TRBJ2-7, the V gene TRBV9; D possibly corresponds to TRBD1 (6 bases). CDR1 is SGDLS, CDR2 YYNGEE, per germline. The CDR3 consists of 15 residues. V lost 4 bases to trimming and J lost 3 bases, with 17 bases between them. DNA of the CDR3: TGTGCCAGCAGCCCCACGACCCAGGGGCTCTACGAGCAGTACTTC. This gives the protein CASSPTTQGLYEQYF.

The V gene is TRBV5-1, the J gene TRBJ2-3, with 10 bases that match TRBD2. Germline trimming cut 3 bases from V and 3 bases from J; bases unmatched to any gene: 7. This CDR3 is built from 16 residues. Germline CDR1 SGHRS, CDR2 YFSETQ. CDR3 protein: CASSYSGGATTDTQYF. CDR3 bases: TGCGCCAGCAGCTACAGCGGGGGGGCTACGACAGATACGCAGTATTTT.

V usage is TRBV7-2 and J usage is TRBJ2-5, with D perhaps matching TRBD1 (5 bases). CDR1 SGHTA and CDR2 FQGNSA come from the germline V gene. Trimming stripped 3 bases from V and 5 bases from J, with 16 bases between. The CDR3 is made up of 15 amino acids. The CDR3 protein is CASSFNSGFPETQYF. CDR3 in DNA: TGTGCCAGCAGCTTTAATTCAGGGTTTCCGGAGACCCAGTACTTC.

The V and J genes are TRBV11-2 and TRBJ2-7, with 8 bases aligning to TRBD1. Germline V gives CDR1 SGHAT, CDR2 FQNNGV. The CDR3 is made up of 15 amino acids. V shed 4 bases, J shed 3 bases, and the junction held 8 bases outside the gene matches. CDR3 nucleotide sequence: TGTGCCAGCAGCTATGAACAGGGGGGCGGCTACGAGCAGTACTTC. Its protein product is CASSYEQGGGYEQYF.

This clone was observed a handful of times. The V gene is TRBV10-3, the J gene TRBJ2-7; a weak D match, TRBD1 (6 bases). Germline V gene data show CDR1 as ENHRY and CDR2 as SYGVKD. The CDR3 runs 15 residues. Deletions cut 4 bases from V and 5 bases from J, with 18 bases between. Here the CDR3 reads CAISVSAGVQDEQYF. The CDR3, as DNA: TGTGCCATCAGTGTATCGGCAGGGGTCCAGGACGAGCAGTACTTC.

This sequence joins TRBV7-8 and TRBJ2-7; D is perhaps TRBD1 (6 bases). The CDR3 covers 14 residues. Germline V gene lookup returns CDR1 SGHVS and CDR2 FQNEAQ. V was trimmed by 5 bases and J by 2 bases, leaving 13 bases between them. CDR3 residues: CASSPTGQTYEQYF. The CDR3, as DNA: TGTGCCAGCAGCCCAACGGGACAAACCTACGAGCAGTACTTC.

The CDR3, as DNA: TGTGCCAGCAGACGACAGGGGCTGACCTACGAGCAGTACTTC. Translated: CASRRQGLTYEQYF. The chain employs TRBV28 and TRBJ2-7, with TRBD1 matching 8 bases. The V gene end was trimmed by 6 bases and the J gene end by 2 bases; junction bases not matched to a gene: 6. Germline V gives CDR1 MDHEN, CDR2 SYDVKM. CDR3 length equals 14 residues.

The chain has TRBV6-5 and TRBJ1-6, with D unresolved. The length of the CDR3 is 12 residues. The V gene lost 8 bases and the J gene lost 11 bases, with 13 bases spanning the gap. Per germline, CDR1 MNHEY and CDR2 SVGAGI. The CDR3 reads CASETGLTPLHF. CDR3 nucleotide sequence: TGTGCCAGCGAGACTGGGTTGACACCCCTCCACTTT.

This clone was counted once. The V call is TRBV4-3, the J call TRBJ1-2; D unresolved. CDR3 length: 14 amino acids. The V end lost 1 base, the J end lost 5 bases, and 11 bases lay between the germline ends. Germline V gene sequence: CDR1 LGHNA, CDR2 YSLEER. The CDR3 is CASSQGDGPYGYTF. The CDR3 DNA is TGCGCCAGCAGCCAAGGCGATGGTCCGTATGGCTACACCTTC.

V and J are TRBV27 and TRBJ1-2; perhaps TRBD1 as D (5 bases). The CDR3 consists of 12 residues. Germline assignment: CDR1 MNHEY and CDR2 SMNVEV (reference sequence). The germline V and J ends were trimmed by 5 bases and 7 bases, with 11 bases remaining between them. The DNA for the CDR3 is TGTGCCAGCAGTCCGTCAGGGTTTGGCTACACCTTC. Amino acid sequence: CASSPSGFGYTF.

The J gene is TRBJ2-7, the V gene TRBV3-1 (or the pseudogene TRBV3-2), with D possibly being TRBD1 (6 bases). This CDR3 is 16 amino acids long. Trimming took off 1 base at V and 2 bases at J, with 15 bases between the two ends. Germline values: CDR1 LGHDT, CDR2 YNNKEL (reference sequence). CDR3 amino acids: CASSQVRSGQPYEQYF. The CDR3 DNA sequence: TGTGCCAGCAGCCAAGTGCGATCCGGACAGCCCTACGAGCAGTACTTC.

This clone was seen only a few times. The chain is built from TRBV7-9 and TRBJ1-4; no clear D. V gave up 1 base and J gave up 0 bases, with 6 bases separating them. Germline loops: CDR1 SEHNR, CDR2 FQNEAQ (reference sequence). The CDR3 runs 15 residues. The CDR3, as DNA: TGTGCCAGCAGCTTAGGGGAGACAACTAATGAAAAACTGTTTTTT. It translates to CASSLGETTNEKLFF. The variable domain in full, with the rest retrieved from reference TRBV7-9 and TRBJ1-4, is DTGVSQNPRHKITKRGQNVTFRCDPISEHNRLYWYRQTLGQGPEFLTYFQNEAQLEKSRLLSDRFSAERPKGSFSTLEIQRTEQGDSAMYLCASSLGETTNEKLFFGSGTQLSVL.

V usage is TRBV3-1 (or the pseudogene TRBV3-2) and J usage is TRBJ1-3; D remains unclear. V lost 0 bases, J lost 7 bases, and 4 bases lay in between. This CDR3 contains 12 residues. In germline, CDR1 is LGHDT, CDR2 YNNKEL (reference sequence). CDR3 region: CASSQETNTIYF. The CDR3 DNA sequence: TGTGCCAGCAGCCAAGAAACTAACACCATATATTTT.

The rearrangement uses TRBV30 and TRBJ1-1; the D gene is possibly TRBD1 (6 bases). The CDR3 loop spans 14 amino acids. V was clipped by 5 bases and J by 0 bases, with 13 bases between them. CDR1 is GTSNPN and CDR2 is SVGIG in the germline V gene (reference sequence). The CDR3: CAWGGHPVNTEAFF. The DNA of the CDR3 is TGTGCCTGGGGGGGACACCCTGTGAACACTGAAGCTTTCTTT.

The chain is built from TRBV12-5 and TRBJ2-3; the D gene is possibly TRBD2 (6 bases). Trimming pared 1 base from V and 1 base from J, leaving 18 bases between. From germline, CDR1 is LGHNT and CDR2 FRNRAP. CDR3 length equals 18 residues. CDR3 sequence (DNA): TGTGCTAGTGGTTTGGGGGGACTGGGGATATTGGGCACAGATACGCAGTATTTT. Protein product: CASGLGGLGILGTDTQYF.

The rearrangement uses TRBV20-1 and TRBJ2-7; 7 bases are a match to TRBD1. This CDR3 has 13 residues. V shed 3 bases, J shed 0 bases, and the junction held 2 bases outside the gene matches. CDR1 DFQATT and CDR2 SNEGSKA come from the germline V gene (reference sequence). CDR3 region: CSASGDSSYEQYF. In DNA form, the CDR3 reads TGCAGTGCTAGTGGGGACAGCTCCTACGAGCAGTACTTC.

This clone turned up a few times. The chain has TRBV3-1 (or the pseudogene TRBV3-2) and TRBJ2-7; TRBD2 aligns across 8 bases. This CDR3 region has 16 residues. Germline V gene data show CDR1 as LGHDT and CDR2 as YNNKEL (reference sequence). Unmatched junction bases numbered 7, after V lost 0 bases and J lost 3 bases. CDR3 protein: CASSQDPPSGLYEQYF. The CDR3 nucleotides are TGTGCCAGCAGCCAAGATCCTCCTAGCGGGCTCTACGAGCAGTACTTC.